Presented here are 3 T cell receptor beta chains from one specimen sequenced in a study of radiation and T cells in renal cell carcinoma. Method: immunoSEQ multiplex PCR; TCRdb's copy keeps in-frame clones and lacks some. The repertoire holds approximately 92,000 clones, with around 85% as singletons. The time point here: blood 4 weeks post-SBRT, at nephrectomy. Treatment of the sample: 15 Gy SBRT to primary tumor, nephrectomy 4 weeks later. Sequenced material: blood, taken from a patient whose treatment included radiotherapy and nephrectomy. These receptor sequences come from a man aged 50-60 years with renal cell carcinoma.

The sample holds a few counts of this clone. The gene calls are TRBV9 and TRBJ2-7, with TRBD1 as a possible D gene (5 bases). Trimming removed 4 bases from V and 3 bases from J, with 8 bases in between. The CDR3 spans 12 residues. Germline V gene sequence: CDR1 SGDLS, CDR2 YYNGEE. The CDR3 is CASSPDSYEQYF. DNA for the CDR3: TGTGCCAGCAGCCCTGACAGCTACGAGCAGTACTTC.

The chain carries TRBV6-1 and TRBJ2-7; TRBD2 is a possible D gene (5 bases). Germline V CDR1 and CDR2: MNHNS, SASEGT. The CDR3 runs to 14 residues. V was trimmed by 7 bases and J by 2 bases, leaving 15 bases between them. This chain's CDR3 is CASKAAGLTYEQYF. The DNA of the CDR3 is TGTGCCAGCAAGGCGGCAGGACTTACCTACGAGCAGTACTTC.

V is TRBV29-1 and J is TRBJ1-5; TRBD1 agrees at 8 bases. There are 14 residues in the CDR3. Germline V gene data show CDR1 as SQVTM and CDR2 as ANQGSEA. Unmatched junction bases numbered 6, after V lost 3 bases and J lost 5 bases. The chain's CDR3 is CSVDIAGGDQPQHF. CDR3 sequence (DNA): TGCAGCGTTGATATAGCAGGGGGCGATCAGCCCCAGCATTTT.